The present T cell receptor beta chain was sequenced within a study of OX40 agonist ivuxolimab in advanced cancers. Study information: Those treated in dose escalation had hepatocellular carcinoma, melanoma, renal cell cancer or head and neck cancer. Prior therapy, whether anti-PD-1, anti-PD-L1 or anti-CTLA-4, was allowed, and approximately 40% had some.

Trimming removed 2 bases from V and 4 bases from J, with 16 bases in between. This CDR3 has 16 amino acids. Germline CDR1 is SGHNT and CDR2 is YYREEE (reference sequence). Method: immunoSEQ multiplex PCR; TCRdb's copy keeps in-frame clones and lacks some. Of 60,000 to 65,000 clones in the sample, roughly 81% are singletons; the top ten hold 3%. The chain has TRBV5-4 and TRBJ1-3; possible D gene TRBD1, 5 bases. This material consisted of CD4+ or CD8+ T cells sorted from blood, taken in a trial of the OX40 agonist ivuxolimab. The TCR was taken from an adult with an advanced solid tumor such as melanoma, head and neck, liver or kidney cancer. The DNA for the CDR3 is TGTGCCAGCAGCTTACAAAGCAGGGTGGGAGGAAACACCATATATTTT. Translated: CASSLQSRVGGNTIYF.